Each of the 13 T cell receptor beta chains below was sequenced from the same sample in a study of T cells in Graves' hyperthyroidism and ophthalmopathy. RNA transcripts provided the source from which TCR beta CDR3 regions were amplified. An initial round of RT-PCR targeting the TCR CDR3 relied on the HTBI primer set. TCRdb processed the multiplex PCR reads anew with MiXCR; each CDR3 protein has one entry. The repertoire includes hundreds of thousands of distinct CDR3 sequences, around 20% of them detected once, and over 15% sits in the top ten. Sample: blood. The receptor set was obtained from a woman aged 50 to 60 with Graves' hyperthyroidism that later progressed to Graves' ophthalmopathy.

This clonotype has ten or more counts. This chain links TRBV12-3 or TRBV12-4 with TRBJ1-2; D ambiguous. The V and J ends lost 3 bases and 5 bases respectively, with 10 bases between them. The CDR3 sequence is 13 residues long. CDR3 nucleotides: TGTGCCAGCAGTTTTTCTCGGAGTTATGGCTACACCTTC. Translated: CASSFSRSYGYTF.

The chain carries TRBV12-3 or TRBV12-4 and TRBJ2-1; 12 nucleotides line up with TRBD2. J was trimmed by 6 bases and V by 6 bases; bases with no gene match: 3. The CDR3 length is 14 residues. In nucleotides, the CDR3 is TGTGCCAGCAGGTCACTAGCGGGGGGCAATGAGCAGTTCTTC. Protein: CASRSLAGGNEQFF.

This clonotype has more than one count but fewer than ten. The chain is built from TRBV19 and TRBJ1-1, with D possibly matching TRBD1 (5 bases). Trimming removed 4 bases at V and 6 bases at J, with 15 bases between. Germline assignment: CDR1 LNHDA and CDR2 SQIVND (reference sequence). This CDR3 is built from 14 residues. CDR3 in DNA: TGTGCCAGTAGTAGCGACAGCTATGGCCCTGAAGCTTTCTTT. It codes for CASSSDSYGPEAFF.

This clonotype was recorded at least ten times. J is TRBJ2-5 and V is TRBV11-2, with TRBD2 matching over 12 bases. The CDR3 is 16 amino acids. Looked up from germline, CDR1 is SGHAT and CDR2 is FQNNGV. Unmatched junction bases numbered 5, after V lost 2 bases and J lost 4 bases. CDR3 bases: TGTGCCAGCAGCTTACTAGCGGGGGGGCTTGGAGAGACCCAGTACTTC. The encoded protein is CASSLLAGGLGETQYF. Full variable domain (outside the CDR3, taken from reference TRBV11-2 and TRBJ2-5): EAGVAQSPRYKIIEKRQSVAFWCNPISGHATLYWYQQILGQGPKLLIQFQNNGVVDDSQLPKDRFSAERLKGVDSTLKIQPAKLEDSAVYLCASSLLAGGLGETQYFGPGTRLLVL.

This clonotype was counted many times. The chain is built from TRBV20-1 and TRBJ2-5, with D perhaps matching TRBD2 (5 bases). V lost 4 bases and J 2 bases, leaving 14 bases between the germline ends. Germline CDR1 and CDR2: DFQATT and SNEGSKA (reference sequence). The CDR3 is 14 amino acids. CDR3 residues: CSAKQRPGQETQYF. The CDR3 DNA follows: TGCAGTGCTAAACAGCGTCCGGGGCAAGAGACCCAGTACTTC.

The V and J genes are TRBV29-1 and TRBJ1-2; 9 bases fit TRBD1. The CDR3 consists of 14 residues. CDR1 is SQVTM, CDR2 ANQGSEA, per germline. Losses at the gene ends were 3 bases for V and 7 bases for J; bases not matched to a gene: 9. The CDR3: CSVERTGAPRGYTF. As DNA, the CDR3 is TGCAGCGTTGAGAGGACAGGGGCTCCGCGTGGCTACACCTTC. Looking up the rest from reference TRBV29-1 and TRBJ1-2 gives the full variable domain: SAVISQKPSRDICQRGTSLTIQCQVDSQVTMMFWYRQQPGQSLTLIATANQGSEATYESGFVIDKFPISRPNLTFSTLTVSNMSPEDSSIYLCSVERTGAPRGYTFGSGTRLTVV.

The CDR3 loop reads CASSLSASGGNTGELFF. Written as DNA, the CDR3 is TGTGCCAGCAGTTTATCGGCTAGCGGGGGGAACACCGGGGAGCTGTTTTTT. The chain joins TRBV12-3 or TRBV12-4 to TRBJ2-2, with 10 bases lining up with TRBD2. The CDR3 is 17 amino acids. The V segment lost 2 bases and the J segment 1 base; nucleotides outside the gene matches: 4.

This clonotype showed up just a few times. The chain employs TRBV27 and TRBJ1-2, with TRBD1 identical over 9 bases. CDR1 is MNHEY, CDR2 SMNVEV, per germline (reference sequence). This CDR3 is 15 amino acids long. Germline trimming cut 6 bases from V and 4 bases from J; bases unmatched to any gene: 9. In DNA, the CDR3 is TGTGCCAGCAGCTCTCTTCCGACAGGGGGCTATGGCTACACCTTC. This gives the protein CASSSLPTGGYGYTF.

Many counts were recorded for this clonotype. The V call is TRBV24-1, the J call TRBJ2-1; D remains unclear. Germline CDR1 is KGHDR and CDR2 is SFDVKD. The CDR3 is made up of 13 amino acids. V was clipped by 7 bases and J by 5 bases, with 11 bases between them. The CDR3 loop is CATRLTADNEQFF. CDR3 nucleotide sequence: TGTGCCACCAGGTTGACGGCGGACAATGAGCAGTTCTTC.

V and J are TRBV4-1 and TRBJ1-1, with 12 positions matching TRBD1. The CDR3 runs 18 residues. Per germline, CDR1 MGHRA and CDR2 YSYEKL. Germline trimming cut 3 bases from V and 5 bases from J; bases unmatched to any gene: 13. This chain's CDR3 is CASSQSSRDRGLGTEAFF. CDR3 sequence (DNA): TGCGCCAGCAGCCAGTCCTCCCGGGACAGGGGGCTAGGGACTGAAGCTTTCTTT.

This clonotype was observed a handful of times. This chain's CDR3 is CATGDRDRFGNEQFF. CDR3 DNA sequence: TGTGCCACGGGGGACCGGGACAGGTTTGGAAATGAGCAGTTCTTC. V usage is TRBV6-1 and J usage is TRBJ2-1; the match to TRBD1 covers 8 bases. Germline V lookup: CDR1 MNHNS, CDR2 SASEGT. The CDR3 consists of 15 residues. The ends lost 10 bases at V and 7 bases at J; junction bases unmatched: 15.

This clonotype was counted only a few times. The V and J genes are TRBV30 and TRBJ1-5; perhaps TRBD1 as D (5 bases). Trimming cost V 5 bases and J 3 bases, with 20 bases left between them. This CDR3 has 16 amino acids. Germline lookup yields CDR1 GTSNPN and CDR2 SVGIG (reference sequence). CDR3 protein: CAWGRDVNDPNQPQHF. For the CDR3, the DNA is TGTGCCTGGGGCCGGGACGTAAACGACCCCAATCAGCCCCAGCATTTT.

This clonotype has at least ten counts. J is TRBJ2-1 and V is TRBV11-3; a possible D gene is TRBD1 (6 bases). CDR1 and CDR2 from the germline V gene are SGHNT and YENEEA. CDR3 length: 15 residues. V shed 4 bases and J shed 3 bases, with 13 bases lying between them. The CDR3 protein is CASSYGTLDYNEQFF. DNA of the CDR3: TGTGCCAGCAGCTACGGGACACTAGACTACAATGAGCAGTTCTTC.